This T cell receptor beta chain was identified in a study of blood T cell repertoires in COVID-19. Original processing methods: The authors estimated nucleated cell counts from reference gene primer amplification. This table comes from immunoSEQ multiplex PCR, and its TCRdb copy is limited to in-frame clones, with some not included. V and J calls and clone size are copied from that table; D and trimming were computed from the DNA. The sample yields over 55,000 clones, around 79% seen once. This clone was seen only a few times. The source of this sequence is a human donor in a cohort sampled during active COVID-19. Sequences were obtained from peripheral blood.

The CDR3 sequence is CASSLAGTGILYEQYF. CDR3 nucleotides: TGCGCCAGCAGCTTGGCCGGGACAGGGATCCTCTACGAGCAGTACTTC. The genes are TRBV5-1 and TRBJ2-7; 9 bases are shared with TRBD1. The CDR3 totals 16 residues. Looked up from germline, CDR1 is SGHRS and CDR2 is YFSETQ. The V gene end was trimmed by 0 bases and the J gene end by 3 bases; junction bases not matched to a gene: 7.